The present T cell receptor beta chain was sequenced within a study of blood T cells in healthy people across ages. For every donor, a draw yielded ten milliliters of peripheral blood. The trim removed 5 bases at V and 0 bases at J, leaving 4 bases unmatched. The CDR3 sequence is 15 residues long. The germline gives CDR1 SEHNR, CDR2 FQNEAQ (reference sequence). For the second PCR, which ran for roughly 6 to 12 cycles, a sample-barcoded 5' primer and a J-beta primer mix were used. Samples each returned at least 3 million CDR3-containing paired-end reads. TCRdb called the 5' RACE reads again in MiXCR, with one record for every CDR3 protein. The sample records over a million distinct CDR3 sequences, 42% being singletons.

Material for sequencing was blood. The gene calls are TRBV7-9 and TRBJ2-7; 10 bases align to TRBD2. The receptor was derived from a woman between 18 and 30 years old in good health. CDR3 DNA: TGTGCCAGCAGCGGACTAGCGGAGGACTCCTACGAGCAGTACTTC. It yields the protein CASSGLAEDSYEQYF.